Each of the 5 T cell receptor beta chains below was sequenced from the same sample in a study of spatial heterogeneity in lung cancer. TCRdb independently ran MiXCR on the 5' RACE reads; one entry per CDR3 protein. The table has about 38,000 distinct CDR3 sequences, around 5% seen once; the top ten hold about a quarter. Time point noted: sample taken at primary tumor resection. Whole RNA, which was extracted from tumor, nontumor lung tissue or frozen PBMC, was sequenced without any cell sorting. This specimen was PBMCs, taken at surgery. Every receptor here comes from a female donor with early-stage non-small cell lung cancer.

This clonotype was detected ten times or more. The chain has TRBV24-1 and TRBJ2-1, with 10 bases fitting TRBD2. Germline V gene data show CDR1 as KGHDR and CDR2 as SFDVKD. With 2 bases clipped from V and 0 bases from J, the junction kept 9 bases outside the gene matches. The CDR3 consists of 19 residues. The DNA for the CDR3 is TGTGCCACCAGTGATTGGGGTAGCGGGGGGCCTAGCTCCTACAATGAGCAGTTCTTC. The encoded protein is CATSDWGSGGPSSYNEQFF.

This clonotype was counted only a few times. The chain combines TRBV5-3 with TRBJ2-3, with TRBD2 matching over 11 bases. TRBV5-3 is marked as an open reading frame, function uncertain. Germline trimming cut 1 base from V and 3 bases from J; bases unmatched to any gene: 10. There are 18 residues in the CDR3. The DNA of the CDR3 is TGTGCCAGAAGCTTGACTAGCGGGGGATCCTGTATGACAGATACGCAGTATTTT. This sequence encodes CARSLTSGGSCMTDTQYF.

This clonotype was recorded many times. The J gene is TRBJ2-5, the V gene TRBV5-1; 10 bases agree with TRBD2. Losses at the gene ends were 1 base for V and 0 bases for J; bases not matched to a gene: 9. CDR1 SGHRS and CDR2 YFSETQ come from the germline V gene. This CDR3 has 18 residues. CDR3 sequence reads: CASSLFGLAGEYQETQYF. The CDR3 nucleotides are TGCGCCAGCAGCTTGTTCGGGCTAGCGGGGGAATACCAAGAGACCCAGTACTTC.

The chain employs TRBV6-5 and TRBJ2-3; TRBD1 might be the D (6 bases). V lost 0 bases to trimming and J lost 5 bases, with 12 bases between them. CDR1 is MNHEY, CDR2 SVGAGI, per germline. The CDR3 sequence is 15 residues long. This CDR3 is CASSYSGAAGDTQYF. The CDR3 DNA is TGTGCCAGCAGTTACTCGGGGGCAGCCGGAGATACGCAGTATTTT.

This chain connects TRBV25-1 to TRBJ2-5; 7 positions match TRBD2. The germline V gene has CDR1 MGHDK and CDR2 SYGVNS. Germline trimming cut 1 base from V and 5 bases from J; bases unmatched to any gene: 4. The CDR3 consists of 14 residues. For the CDR3, the DNA is TGTGCCAGCAGTGAATGGGAGGGGCGGGAGACCCAGTACTTC. Its translation: CASSEWEGRETQYF.